These 10 T cell receptor beta chains were all obtained from the same sample, sequenced in a study of cytomegalovirus exposure and HLA in healthy donors. The PCR ran on 60 Vbeta and 13 Jbeta primers. TCRdb's copy holds only in-frame clones and misses some; the assay was immunoSEQ multiplex PCR. The repertoire holds some 170,000 clones, with 80% to 90% as singletons. Sequences were obtained from PBMCs. These receptors all stem from a woman younger than 35 in good health and CMV-seropositive.

This clone is a singleton in its sample. This chain uses TRBV6-1 with TRBJ1-2, with 7 bases identical to TRBD1. Per the germline V gene, CDR1 is MNHNS and CDR2 is SASEGT. The CDR3 length is 14 residues. After removal of 4 bases from V and 6 bases from J, the junction contained 8 bases not matched to a gene. In nucleotides, the CDR3 is TGTGCCAGCAGTGGAAACATAGGGGGCGATGGCTACACCTTC. This translates into CASSGNIGGDGYTF.

The CDR3 bases are TGTGCCAGCAGTGACATCAGCTCTGGAAACACCATATATTTT. It yields the protein CASSDISSGNTIYF. The chain carries TRBV27 and TRBJ1-3; D not resolved. The CDR3 loop spans 14 amino acids. Trimming took 5 bases from V and 0 from J, leaving 8 bases between them. Germline V gene data show CDR1 as MNHEY and CDR2 as SMNVEV (reference sequence).

V is TRBV27 and J is TRBJ1-5, with 7 bases matching TRBD1. CDR3 length: 15 amino acids. Trimming took 5 bases from V and 3 from J; bases not matched to a gene: 7. The germline V gene has CDR1 MNHEY and CDR2 SMNVEV (reference sequence). The CDR3 nucleotides are TGTGCCAGCAGTACCACAGGGGTTCCCAATCAGCCCCAGCATTTT. Residues: CASSTTGVPNQPQHF.

This rearrangement joins TRBV21-1 to TRBJ1-2. TRBV21-1 is a pseudogene. The CDR3 extends over 15 amino acids. The CDR3 loop reads CASSNPDGKGLGYTF. The CDR3 DNA is TGTGCCAGCAGCAACCCCGATGGGAAGGGACTCGGCTACACCTTC.

This clone was observed a few times. CDR3 nucleotide sequence: TGTGCCAGCAGTCAAGAAATAGTGAATGAGCAGTTCTTC. Translated, it gives CASSQEIVNEQFF. The genes are TRBV27 and TRBJ2-1; D gene uncertain. The V end lost 5 bases, the J end lost 7 bases, and 12 bases lay between the germline ends. This CDR3 is 13 amino acids long. In germline, CDR1 is MNHEY, CDR2 SMNVEV (reference sequence).

The chain combines TRBV6-1 with TRBJ2-2, with TRBD1 as a possible D gene (7 bases). There are 15 residues in the CDR3. Looked up from germline, CDR1 is MNHNS and CDR2 is SASEGT. V shed 8 bases and J shed 6 bases, with 19 bases lying between them. Written as DNA, the CDR3 is TGTGCCAGCGCTCAGGGGGGTTTTTGGGCCGGGGAGCTGTTTTTT. Protein sequence: CASAQGGFWAGELFF.

The chain has TRBV6-5 and TRBJ2-2; the match to TRBD2 covers 7 bases. The CDR3 contains 15 residues. Germline lookup yields CDR1 MNHEY and CDR2 SVGAGI. V dropped 7 bases and J dropped 4; count of bases not matched to a gene: 9. CDR3 coding DNA: TGTGCCAGCACTAAACTAGCTAGCGGCACCGGGGAGCTGTTTTTT. It translates to CASTKLASGTGELFF.

The chain is built from TRBV7-2 and TRBJ2-4, with 11 bases that match TRBD1. The CDR3 is made up of 15 amino acids. Trimming took 4 bases from V and 8 from J; bases not matched to a gene: 7. Germline values: CDR1 SGHTA, CDR2 FQGNSA. CDR3 in amino acids: CASSSDRGRVDIQYF. CDR3 nucleotide sequence: TGTGCCAGCAGCTCGGACAGGGGGCGGGTAGACATTCAGTACTTC.

V and J are TRBV27 and TRBJ1-2; TRBD1 is a possible D gene (5 bases). Trimming cost V 3 bases and J 8 bases, with 10 bases left between them. The CDR3 covers 12 residues. Germline CDR1 is MNHEY and CDR2 is SMNVEV (reference sequence). CDR3 region: CASSFAGQGYTF. CDR3 DNA sequence: TGTGCCAGCAGTTTTGCGGGGCAGGGCTACACCTTC.

The gene calls are TRBV6-6 and TRBJ2-7, with 10 bases fitting TRBD1. Germline V lookup: CDR1 MNHNY, CDR2 SVGAGI (reference sequence). V shed 7 bases and J 2 bases; nucleotides not matched to a gene: 5. This CDR3 is built from 14 residues. The CDR3 sequence: CASNSGTGAYEQYF. The CDR3 DNA sequence: TGTGCCAGCAACTCAGGGACAGGGGCCTACGAGCAGTACTTC.